This TCR beta chain was recorded in a study of T cell responses to AZD1222 COVID-19 vaccine. Germline CDR1 is SGHVS and CDR2 is FQNEAQ. The CDR3 length is 15 residues. J gave up 0 bases and V 1 base, and 2 bases lay outside the gene matches. Study-wide findings and caveats: Nearly half of spike-specific TCRs reportedly target unmutated variant regions.

Comment on this clone: Its antigen remains unknown.

Repertoires were generated with immunoSEQ multiplex PCR, while TCRdb's copy carries only in-frame clones and drops some. The sample contains around 110,000 clones, 80% to 90% of which appear only once. This sequence joins TRBV7-8 and TRBJ2-7; 8 bases map to TRBD1. The sample in question was peripheral blood, obtained on day 0 of MenACWY control vaccination. The clonotype comes from an adult in good health. The CDR3 DNA reads as TGTGCCAGCAGCTTAGAGACAGGGGTCTCCTACGAGCAGTACTTC. It yields the protein CASSLETGVSYEQYF.